These T cell receptor beta chains were read from a single sample in a study of shared clonotypes between healthy human individuals. Repertoires were generated with immunoSEQ multiplex PCR, while TCRdb's copy carries only in-frame clones and drops some. The repertoire holds 2 million to 3 million clones, with 93% as singletons. Sequenced sample: naive CD4+ T cells from PBMCs. These TCRs come from a man younger than 35 in good health. Some clones in this sample may be carry-over from other donors' samples. Both conserved end residues are trimmed from each CDR3.

v_gene: TRBV6-6; len: 13; j_gene: TRBJ2-3; CDR3aa: ASSYEGQRRDTQY
v_gene: TRBV6-1; len: 11; j_gene: TRBJ2-7; CDR3aa: ASRLVGNYEQY
v_gene: TRBV28; len: 14; j_gene: TRBJ2-1; CDR3aa: ASSSYSFSSYNEQF
v_gene: TRBV2; len: 15; j_gene: TRBJ2-3; CDR3aa: ASSLQRTGSGTDTQY
v_gene: TRBV7-2; len: 12; j_gene: TRBJ2-5; CDR3aa: ASSLADRRETQY
v_gene: TRBV6-1; len: 12; j_gene: TRBJ2-2; CDR3aa: AYERQVNTGELF
v_gene: TRBV7-2; len: 13; j_gene: TRBJ1-2; CDR3aa: ASSFIAGTNYGYT
v_gene: TRBV5-1; len: 11; j_gene: TRBJ2-3; CDR3aa: ASSSRSGDTQY
v_gene: TRBV6-6; len: 14; j_gene: TRBJ2-3; CDR3aa: ASRPPGGRAGDTQY
v_gene: TRBV6-6; len: 13; j_gene: TRBJ2-7; CDR3aa: ASQDRGRRTYEQY
v_gene: TRBV10-3; len: 12; j_gene: TRBJ1-1; CDR3aa: AISPGQGNAEAF
v_gene: TRBV11-2; len: 12; j_gene: TRBJ2-7; CDR3aa: ASSLDAQGHEQY
v_gene: TRBV15; len: 14; j_gene: TRBJ1-1; CDR3aa: ATSRGLQRENTEAF
v_gene: TRBV5-4; len: 12; j_gene: TRBJ1-1; CDR3aa: ASSSTTVNTEAF
v_gene: TRBV25-1; len: 11; j_gene: TRBJ1-6; CDR3aa: ASSRRGDSPLH
v_gene: TRBV14; len: 11; j_gene: TRBJ1-2; CDR3aa: ASSVDRFYGYT
v_gene: TRBV5-1; len: 13; j_gene: TRBJ2-3; CDR3aa: ASSLLDYSTDTQY
v_gene: TRBV13; len: 15; j_gene: TRBJ2-4; CDR3aa: ASSFSPGHPAKNIQY
v_gene: TRBV27; len: 13; j_gene: TRBJ2-7; CDR3aa: ASSPEVAVHYEQY
v_gene: TRBV7-3; len: 16; j_gene: TRBJ2-7; CDR3aa: ASSFSNFLHPLRDEQY
v_gene: TRBV18; len: 13; j_gene: TRBJ1-5; CDR3aa: ASSPPGTGNQPQH
v_gene: TRBV7-2; len: 12; j_gene: TRBJ1-2; CDR3aa: ASSRTGQIYGYT
v_gene: TRBV4-2; len: 14; j_gene: TRBJ2-3; CDR3aa: ASSPRLAENTDTQY
v_gene: TRBV27; len: 13; j_gene: TRBJ1-2; CDR3aa: ASTPGGGKNYGYT
v_gene: TRBV19; len: 12; j_gene: TRBJ2-7; CDR3aa: ASSMGDRGHEQY
v_gene: TRBV7-9; len: 11; j_gene: TRBJ1-2; CDR3aa: ASSTRESGGYT
v_gene: TRBV7-2; len: 13; j_gene: TRBJ1-2; CDR3aa: ASSLAGTAREANT
v_gene: TRBV6-5; len: 9; j_gene: TRBJ2-5; CDR3aa: ASRGGETQY
v_gene: TRBV2; len: 12; j_gene: TRBJ1-1; CDR3aa: ASSGYRGNTEAF
v_gene: TRBV28; len: 12; j_gene: TRBJ2-1; CDR3aa: ASTSGGAVHEQF
v_gene: TRBV7-9; len: 12; j_gene: TRBJ2-7; CDR3aa: ASSLGQVTYEQY
v_gene: TRBV18; len: 15; j_gene: TRBJ2-1; CDR3aa: ASSRKGVAEGRNEQF
v_gene: TRBV18; len: 14; j_gene: TRBJ2-3; CDR3aa: ASSPFPRLNTDTQY
v_gene: TRBV5-4; len: 14; j_gene: TRBJ2-2; CDR3aa: ASSTRDSRNTGELF
v_gene: TRBV6-1; len: 12; j_gene: TRBJ1-4; CDR3aa: ASGGTAANEKLF
v_gene: TRBV4-1; len: 13; j_gene: TRBJ2-7; CDR3aa: ASSLTSGTSYEQY
v_gene: TRBV6-6; len: 14; j_gene: TRBJ2-3; CDR3aa: ASSYDSAGNTDTQY
v_gene: TRBV14; len: 12; j_gene: TRBJ2-1; CDR3aa: ASRMIGLSGEQF
v_gene: TRBV27; len: 13; j_gene: TRBJ1-4; CDR3aa: ASSVDPVANEKLF
v_gene: TRBV6-5; len: 11; j_gene: TRBJ1-2; CDR3aa: ASSQRGNYGYT